This T cell receptor beta chain was profiled in a study of cytomegalovirus exposure and HLA in healthy donors. PCR primers comprised 60 Vbeta and 13 Jbeta primers. Repertoires were generated with immunoSEQ multiplex PCR, while TCRdb's copy carries only in-frame clones and drops some. The table has 150,000 to 200,000 clones, 81% seen once; the top ten hold 1.5% to 2%. Study-wide results and limits: Some V segments, including TRBV6-2 and TRBV6-3, were excluded as indistinguishable. Researchers reported in a later analysis that common viral pathogens appeared linked to several top clusters. Clonal expansion, a later analysis showed, was greater in HLA-associated TCR beta chains than in equally common others. What was likely a sequencing artifact was a cluster of highly shared sequence variants.

A word on this clone: The antigen is unknown.

The CDR3 covers 14 residues. V shed 4 bases, J shed 3 bases, and the junction held 5 bases outside the gene matches. Looked up from germline, CDR1 is SGHKS and CDR2 is YYEKEE (reference sequence). The TCR was taken from a man younger than 35 in good health and CMV-seronegative. This chain uses TRBV5-5 with TRBJ2-3, with 7 bases fitting TRBD2. The sequenced material came from PBMCs. This CDR3 is CASSPGTMTDTQYF. The DNA for the CDR3 is TGTGCCAGCAGCCCAGGGACTATGACAGATACGCAGTATTTT.